Listed below are T cell receptor beta chains from one sample, sequenced in a study of neoadjuvant anti-PD-1 for oral cavity cancer. Here immunoSEQ multiplex PCR was the method, and the copy in TCRdb shows in-frame clones only, minus some. The data show under 8,000 clones, 65% to 70% seen once. The sequencing used PBMCs, collected after nivolumab (anti-PD-1) treatment. Receptors were obtained from a person between 40 and 80 years old with oral cavity squamous cell carcinoma. Both conserved end residues are part of each CDR3. A D gene is named only where the DNA matches it firmly. Clone size is shown for a subset of rows, as once, few, many or a class of expanded clone.

CDR3nt,CDR3aa,v_gene,abundance,j_gene,d_gene
TGTGCCAGCAGCCCTAACAATGAGCAGTTCTTC,CASSPNNEQFF,TRBV16,large,TRBJ2-1,.
TGTGCCATCAGTGAGAACCGCCAGGACACTGAAGCTTTCTTT,CAISENRQDTEAFF,TRBV10-3,.,TRBJ1-1,.
TGTGCCAGCAGTGTAGGACAGCGGAATCAGCCCCAGCATTTT,CASSVGQRNQPQHF,TRBV2,.,TRBJ1-5,.
TGTGCCAGTAGTATTGGCCCCGCGAGGGTCCATGAGCAGTTCTTC,CASSIGPARVHEQFF,TRBV19,once,TRBJ2-1,.
TGTGCCAGCAAACGGGAAGTTATCGGGGAGCTGTTTTTT,CASKREVIGELFF,TRBV2,once,TRBJ2-2,.
TGTGCCAGCAGTCCGGACGGAGCCAGCAATCAGCCCCAGCATTTT,CASSPDGASNQPQHF,TRBV6-1,few,TRBJ1-5,.
TGTGCCTGGAGGGGATACACTGAAGCTTTCTTT,CAWRGYTEAFF,TRBV30,large,TRBJ1-1,.
TGTGCCAGCAGTTTATTTAGCGGAAACTCCTACAATGAGCAGTTCTTC,CASSLFSGNSYNEQFF,TRBV27,.,TRBJ2-1,.
TGCGCCAGCGACTTAAAGCCGGGACAGGATGGTGAAAGCTCCTATAATTCACCCCTCCACTTT,CASDLKPGQDGESSYNSPLHF,TRBV10-1,once,TRBJ1-6,TRBD1
TGTGCCAGCAGCTTACTGGGACAGTCAGGCTACACCTTC,CASSLLGQSGYTF,TRBV7-2,few,TRBJ1-2,TRBD1
TGTGCCAGTAGTGCAAGCTTCGACACTGAAGCTTTCTTT,CASSASFDTEAFF,TRBV19,once,TRBJ1-1,.
TGTGCCAGCCGTTGGGGGAGCAACACCGGGGAGCTGTTTTTT,CASRWGSNTGELFF,TRBV27,.,TRBJ2-2,.
TGTGCCAGCAGCTTGTGGCCCGCAGGGGGCGTCGGCCAAGAGACCCAGTACTTC,CASSLWPAGGVGQETQYF,TRBV5-8,.,TRBJ2-5,TRBD1
TGTGCCAGCAGCTACTCCGGGACAGGACTAGGCGAGCAGTACTTC,CASSYSGTGLGEQYF,TRBV7-9,few,TRBJ2-7,.
TGTGCCAGCAGCGTATACGACAGGGGCGAGCAGTACTTC,CASSVYDRGEQYF,TRBV9,.,TRBJ2-7,TRBD1
TGTGCCAGCAGCTTAGACGGCCTCTACAATGAGCAGTTCTTC,CASSLDGLYNEQFF,TRBV7-9,.,TRBJ2-1,.
TGTGCCACCAGCCGAGGGGTGGGTCAGCCCCAGCATTTT,CATSRGVGQPQHF,TRBV15,.,TRBJ1-5,.
TGTGCCACCCGGGACAGGAGCATTCAAGAGACCCAGTACTTC,CATRDRSIQETQYF,TRBV2,.,TRBJ2-5,TRBD1
TGTGCCAGCAAGGGCAGGGGGTATGGCTACACCTTC,CASKGRGYGYTF,TRBV6-5,.,TRBJ1-2,TRBD1
TGTGCCAGTAGCTACGAAGGGCAGGGACTGGGAGAGACCCAGTACTTC,CASSYEGQGLGETQYF,TRBV19,.,TRBJ2-5,.
TGTGCCTCCGGCGGGGGAGGGCGGGGTACCGGGGAGCTGTTTTTT,CASGGGGRGTGELFF,TRBV9,.,TRBJ2-2,TRBD2
TGTGCCAGCAGAAACAGGGGAGACAATCAGCCCCAGCATTTT,CASRNRGDNQPQHF,TRBV6-5,few,TRBJ1-5,TRBD1
TGTGCCAGCAGTTTACAGGGTCTAGTCAGCCAGCCCCAGCATTTT,CASSLQGLVSQPQHF,TRBV27,.,TRBJ1-5,.
TGTGCCAGCAGCTCGGACAGGGGCACAGATACGCAGTATTTT,CASSSDRGTDTQYF,TRBV7-2,.,TRBJ2-3,TRBD1
TGCGCCAGCAGCTTCGAGGGGGTTAACTATGGCTACACCTTC,CASSFEGVNYGYTF,TRBV5-1,.,TRBJ1-2,.
TGTGCCAGCAGTGTTATGAACTCTGGGGCCAACGTCCTGACTTTC,CASSVMNSGANVLTF,TRBV6-5,.,TRBJ2-6,.
TGTGCCAGCAGTTATCAAGAATCGGAGACCCAGTACTTC,CASSYQESETQYF,TRBV6-5,.,TRBJ2-5,.
TGTGCCAGCAGCTGGGGGGTGGCCACAGATACGCAGTATTTT,CASSWGVATDTQYF,TRBV5-5,.,TRBJ2-3,.
TGTGCCAGTAGTGTAGAGACAGGGACCTACGAGCAGTACTTC,CASSVETGTYEQYF,TRBV19,few,TRBJ2-7,TRBD1
TGTGCCAGCAGCCTTAGGGACAACTCCTACGAGCAGTACTTC,CASSLRDNSYEQYF,TRBV7-9,.,TRBJ2-7,.
TGTGCCAGCAGTGAAATCAAGGGACAGGGGACTGAAGCTTTCTTT,CASSEIKGQGTEAFF,TRBV2,few,TRBJ1-1,TRBD1
TGTGCCAGCAGCGTAGCGGGATCGGCGGGGAGAAACACCGGGGAGCTGTTTTTT,CASSVAGSAGRNTGELFF,TRBV9,.,TRBJ2-2,.
TGTGCCAGCAGAAGGGGGGTGTCCACTGAAGCTTTCTTT,CASRRGVSTEAFF,TRBV6-5,.,TRBJ1-1,.
TGTGCCAGCAGCGTAGGAACGGCAAACTATGGCTACACCTTC,CASSVGTANYGYTF,TRBV9,few,TRBJ1-2,.